One sample yielded the 27 T cell receptor beta chains listed below, sequenced in a study of T cells in Graves' hyperthyroidism and ophthalmopathy. TCR beta CDR3 region amplification was performed from RNA transcripts. Using the HTBI primer set, a first-round RT-PCR was run on the TCR CDR3. Each CDR3 protein is one row after TCRdb ran MiXCR on the multiplex PCR reads. The data contain under 400,000 distinct CDR3 sequences, around a sixth of them singletons. Sample: blood. The receptors shown here come from a middle-aged woman with Graves' ophthalmopathy.

This clonotype showed up just a few times. V is TRBV28 and J is TRBJ1-2; D gene unclear. Germline V CDR1 and CDR2: MDHEN, SYDVKM. The CDR3 spans 13 residues. Trimming cost V 7 bases and J 1 base, with 10 bases left between them. The CDR3, as DNA: TGTGCCAGCACTCTTGGCAGTAACTATGGCTACACCTTC. Encoded protein: CASTLGSNYGYTF.

Ten or more counts support this clonotype. The rearrangement joins TRBV15 to TRBJ2-1; D remains ambiguous. The germline V and J ends were trimmed by 1 base and 8 bases, with 9 bases remaining between them. Germline loops: CDR1 LNHNV, CDR2 YYDKDF (reference sequence). The CDR3 totals 13 residues. CDR3: CATSRGSGYEQFF. The CDR3 nucleotides are TGTGCCACCAGCAGAGGGTCTGGATATGAGCAGTTCTTC.

The CDR3 sequence is CASSFQGLFQETQYF. The CDR3 DNA reads TGTGCCAGCAGCTTCCAGGGTTTGTTCCAAGAGACCCAGTACTTC. V is TRBV5-6 and J is TRBJ2-5; TRBD1 might be the D (5 bases). The V end was cut by 2 bases, the J end by 1 base, with 12 bases between. Germline lookup yields CDR1 SGHDT and CDR2 YYEEEE. There are 15 residues in the CDR3.

This clonotype appeared many times. The V call is TRBV19, the J call TRBJ2-7, with TRBD2 as a possible D gene (5 bases). Trimming cost V 4 bases and J 7 bases, with 20 bases left between them. CDR3 size: 15 residues. Germline assignment: CDR1 LNHDA and CDR2 SQIVND (reference sequence). The CDR3 here is CASSTQHGWGEEQYF. For the CDR3, the DNA is TGTGCCAGTAGTACTCAACATGGTTGGGGAGAGGAGCAGTACTTC.

This clonotype was counted at least ten times. The gene calls are TRBV20-1 and TRBJ2-7; TRBD1 agrees at 7 bases. Germline V gene sequence: CDR1 DFQATT, CDR2 SNEGSKA (reference sequence). Trimming cost V 6 bases and J 5 bases; bases outside gene matches: 10. The CDR3 is 13 amino acids. As DNA, the CDR3 is TGCAGTGCCCCCATTGGACAGGCGAACGAGCAGTACTTC. Translation: CSAPIGQANEQYF.

This rearrangement joins TRBV5-1 to TRBJ2-2, with a tentative D call TRBD1 (7 bases). Germline CDR1 reads SGHRS; CDR2 reads YFSETQ. The CDR3 sequence is 17 residues long. Between the trimmed V and J ends, which lost 7 bases and 5 bases, there was a span of 24 bases. The CDR3 DNA follows: TGCGCCAGCTCCCATGGGTACAGGGGACTGAGGACCGGGGAGCTGTTTTTT. Encoded protein: CASSHGYRGLRTGELFF.

This clonotype has ten or more counts. The V gene is TRBV6-2 or TRBV6-3, the J gene TRBJ2-4; TRBD1 matches 9 bases. Germline V gene sequence: CDR1 MNHEY, CDR2 SVGEGT. The V segment lost 5 bases and the J segment 1 base; nucleotides outside the gene matches: 3. The CDR3 length is 15 residues. CDR3 DNA: TGTGCCAGCAGTCAACAGGGGGCGGCCAAAAACATTCAGTACTTC. Encoded protein: CASSQQGAAKNIQYF.

This clonotype was counted ten times or more. The rearrangement uses TRBV6-5 and TRBJ2-7, with 8 bases identical to TRBD1. The CDR3 is 14 residues long. The junction had 6 bases not matched to a gene; V was cut back by 4 bases and J by 4 bases. Germline loops: CDR1 MNHEY, CDR2 SVGAGI. The CDR3 region is CASSFTGGIYEQYF. The CDR3 DNA reads TGTGCCAGCAGTTTTACAGGGGGGATATACGAGCAGTACTTC.

This clonotype has a count of ten or more. CDR3 bases: TGTGCCAGCAGCTTAGGGACAGGGTTCGGAGCCGGGGAGCTGTTTTTT. Protein product: CASSLGTGFGAGELFF. V usage is TRBV11-2 and J usage is TRBJ2-2; 8 bases line up with TRBD1. The trim removed 1 base at V and 6 bases at J, leaving 7 bases unmatched. Germline CDR1 is SGHAT and CDR2 is FQNNGV. This CDR3 is 16 amino acids long.

The genes are TRBV7-2 and TRBJ1-2; D remains ambiguous. V shed 2 bases and J shed 5 bases, with 6 bases lying between them. The CDR3 contains 12 residues. CDR1 is SGHTA and CDR2 is FQGNSA in the germline V gene. For the CDR3, the DNA is TGTGCCAGCAGCTTATCTCAGTATGGCTACACCTTC. Translation: CASSLSQYGYTF. The full variable domain, with the rest looked up from reference TRBV7-2 and TRBJ1-2, is GAGVSQSPSNKVTEKGKDVELRCDPISGHTALYWYRQSLGQGLEFLIYFQGNSAPDKSGLPSDRFSAERTGGSVSTLTIQRTQQEDSAVYLCASSLSQYGYTFGSGTRLTVV.

This clonotype has a count of ten or more. This chain links TRBV30 with TRBJ2-2; D call uncertain. Trimming took off 1 base at V and 5 bases at J, with 17 bases between the two ends. CDR1 and CDR2 (germline): GTSNPN, SVGIG (reference sequence). The CDR3 consists of 16 residues. CDR3 bases: TGTGCCTGGAGTGATGGTAGGGCAGTGGGGACCGGGGAGCTGTTTTTT. This translates into CAWSDGRAVGTGELFF.

The table lists this clonotype with many counts. The rearrangement uses TRBV12-3 or TRBV12-4 and TRBJ1-2; D is ambiguous. V dropped 6 bases and J dropped 8 bases, with 10 bases sitting between them. The CDR3 contains 11 residues. The CDR3 loop reads CASRSFGGYTF. The CDR3 bases are TGTGCCAGCAGGTCCTTCGGGGGCTACACCTTC.

This clonotype was picked up a small number of times. This sequence joins TRBV20-1 and TRBJ2-5; 7 positions agree with TRBD2. With V trimmed by 7 bases and J by 4 bases, 6 bases remained unmatched. The germline V gene encodes CDR1 DFQATT and CDR2 SNEGSKA (reference sequence). This CDR3 contains 12 residues. The CDR3 sequence is CSVAGAGETQYF. CDR3 sequence (DNA): TGCAGTGTTGCGGGAGCAGGAGAGACCCAGTACTTC.

This clonotype was counted ten times or more. The chain has TRBV3-1 and TRBJ1-2, with 7 bases aligning to TRBD1. The CDR3 length is 13 residues. Germline V lookup: CDR1 LGHDT, CDR2 YNNKEL (reference sequence). V trimming: 5 bases; J trimming: 4 bases; junction bases outside the gene matches: 4. The CDR3 sequence: CASSERDSYGYTF. The CDR3, as DNA: TGTGCCAGCAGCGAGAGGGACAGCTATGGCTACACCTTC.

In its sample, this clonotype was seen many times. The gene calls are TRBV11-2 and TRBJ2-7, with 8 positions matching TRBD1. Germline CDR1 and CDR2: SGHAT and FQNNGV. Trimming took 3 bases from V and 3 from J; bases not matched to a gene: 4. The CDR3 has 14 residues. CDR3 bases: TGTGCCAGCAGCTTGACAGGGGCTAACTACGAGCAGTACTTC. It yields the protein CASSLTGANYEQYF.

The sample holds many counts of this clonotype. The rearrangement joins TRBV7-2 to TRBJ2-7; D tentatively reads TRBD1 or TRBD2 (5 bases each). With 2 bases removed from V and 6 bases from J, the gap between germline ends came to 11 bases. CDR1 and CDR2 from the germline V gene are SGHTA and FQGNSA. CDR3 size: 13 residues. The CDR3 sequence: CASSLLGTTEQYF. The CDR3 DNA is TGTGCCAGCAGCTTATTAGGGACCACCGAGCAGTACTTC.

This clonotype has a count of ten or more. The chain links TRBV12-3 or TRBV12-4 to TRBJ1-2; D is unclear. V was cut by 8 bases and J by 5 bases, with 18 bases left in between. This CDR3 contains 14 residues. CDR3 DNA sequence: TGTGCCAGCTCAACCTCCGGTATTAGATATGGCTACACCTTC. Residues: CASSTSGIRYGYTF.

This clonotype was observed at least ten times. This chain connects TRBV6-5 to TRBJ2-5, with 10 bases that match TRBD2. Germline V lookup: CDR1 MNHEY, CDR2 SVGAGI. CDR3 length: 16 amino acids. V lost 2 bases to trimming and J lost 5 bases; unmatched junction nucleotides: 8. This CDR3 reads CASSYGASGSRETQYF. CDR3 DNA: TGTGCCAGCAGTTACGGGGCTAGCGGGAGTCGTGAGACCCAGTACTTC.

This clonotype occurred many times. This chain connects TRBV6-5 to TRBJ1-2; 8 nucleotides agree with TRBD1. Germline V gene sequence: CDR1 MNHEY, CDR2 SVGAGI. The CDR3 loop spans 15 amino acids. The V and J ends lost 4 bases and 8 bases, in that order; junction bases with no gene match: 12. The CDR3 protein is CASSSPRTGTGGYTF. CDR3 sequence (DNA): TGTGCCAGCAGTTCCCCCAGGACAGGGACTGGCGGCTACACCTTC.

This clonotype was counted at least ten times. The chain carries TRBV4-1 and TRBJ2-7; no clear D. Trimming removed 2 bases at V and 2 bases at J, with 10 bases between. Per the germline V gene, CDR1 is MGHRA and CDR2 is YSYEKL. The CDR3 extends over 14 amino acids. DNA of the CDR3: TGCGCCAGCAGCCAACACGTCCCCGCCTACGAGCAGTACTTC. Its protein product is CASSQHVPAYEQYF.

The chain employs TRBV6-1 and TRBJ1-5; 9 bases are a match to TRBD1. There are 16 residues in the CDR3. V gave up 5 bases and J gave up 0 bases; unmatched junction bases: 5. Germline V gene lookup returns CDR1 MNHNS and CDR2 SASEGT. The CDR3 spells CASSRTQGASNQPQHF. CDR3 nucleotide sequence: TGTGCCAGCAGTCGAACACAGGGGGCTAGCAATCAGCCCCAGCATTTT.

This clonotype was recorded at least ten times. This chain links TRBV29-1 with TRBJ2-5; maybe TRBD2 (6 bases). V was trimmed by 4 bases and J by 4 bases, leaving 10 bases between them. The CDR3 runs to 12 residues. Germline CDR1 is SQVTM and CDR2 is ANQGSEA. The CDR3 DNA follows: TGCAGCGTTGGTCTGGGGGGAGAGACCCAGTACTTC. This encodes CSVGLGGETQYF.

There are many counts of this clonotype. The V gene is TRBV5-4, the J gene TRBJ1-1; D not certain. The CDR3 spans 15 residues. Trimming shortened V by 0 bases and J by 1 base, and 10 bases separated the two germline ends. CDR1 and CDR2 from the germline V gene are SGHNT and YYREEE (reference sequence). The CDR3 protein is CASSLGSAGNTEAFF. CDR3 nucleotides: TGTGCCAGCAGCTTGGGGAGTGCGGGGAACACTGAAGCTTTCTTT.

This clonotype was seen ten or more times. This chain links TRBV6-5 with TRBJ1-3, with TRBD1 matching 7 bases. The germline V gene has CDR1 MNHEY and CDR2 SVGAGI. V trimming: 4 bases; J trimming: 0 bases; junction bases outside the gene matches: 3. CDR3 size: 15 residues. This CDR3 is CASSSDRSSGNTIYF. The CDR3 DNA reads as TGTGCCAGCAGTTCGGACAGGAGCTCTGGAAACACCATATATTTT.

This clonotype was counted many times. The V and J genes are TRBV28 and TRBJ1-1; possible D gene TRBD1, 5 bases. Germline CDR1 is MDHEN and CDR2 is SYDVKM. Trimming pared 1 base from V and 5 bases from J, leaving 11 bases between. This CDR3 has 14 amino acids. For the CDR3, the DNA is TGTGCCAGCAGTTTATACAAAGAGGGGACTGAAGCTTTCTTT. It specifies CASSLYKEGTEAFF.

This clonotype was detected ten times or more. The chain carries TRBV6-2 or TRBV6-3 and TRBJ2-7; 10 nucleotides align to TRBD2. Germline V CDR1 and CDR2: MNHEY, SVGEGT. J lost 2 bases, V lost 6 bases, and 7 bases had no gene match. This CDR3 has 15 residues. The CDR3 nucleotides read TGTGCCAGCAGGAGGCTAGCGGGAGAAGCCTACGAGCAGTACTTC. Residues: CASRRLAGEAYEQYF.

This clonotype occurred many times. Here the CDR3 reads CASSLGRRLTEAFF. The CDR3 DNA is TGTGCCAGCAGTTTAGGTCGACGATTAACTGAAGCTTTCTTT. The rearrangement joins TRBV12-3 or TRBV12-4 to TRBJ1-1; D is ambiguous. V lost 1 base and J lost 5, with 11 bases in between. CDR3 length: 14 amino acids.